This T cell receptor (beta chain) emerged from a study of identifying expanded T cells in peripheral blood. V gave up 0 bases and J gave up 4 bases, with 9 bases separating them. The CDR3 spans 14 residues. CDR1 is SGHTA and CDR2 is FQGNSA in the germline V gene. During the collection period, no donor immune events like infections were recorded. Clones were sequenced by immunoSEQ multiplex PCR, and TCRdb holds only the in-frame ones, with some missing. The sample consists of around 81,000 clones, approximately 81% of them appearing once. Details on this clone: Its specificity is not known.

Overall study findings and caveats: Technical replicates showed around 1.1 changed clones; about 2 weeks 15 to 20; four weeks 19.

The TCR comes from a person aged 18 to 75 in good health. The specimen sequenced was blood. The V gene is TRBV7-2, the J gene TRBJ1-2; D not certain. The CDR3: CASSLAVAGYGYTF. Here the CDR3 DNA reads TGTGCCAGCAGCTTAGCGGTGGCAGGCTATGGCTACACCTTC.